The rows below give T cell receptor beta chains drawn from one sample of a study of control samples from healthy donors and cancer patients. Only in-frame clones appear in the TCRdb table, and some are missing; sequencing was by immunoSEQ multiplex PCR. The table records around 85,000 clones, approximately 88% of them present only once. The sequencing sample was made of blood. These receptors all come from a woman aged 60-75 years in good health. Both conserved end residues are trimmed from each CDR3.

v_call	j_call	cdr3_aa
TRBV7-9	TRBJ1-6	ASSSILGRDSPLH
TRBV6-1	TRBJ1-2	ASSEKGYT
TRBV7-3	TRBJ2-7	ASSLTRVPSEQY
TRBV28	TRBJ1-1	ASRTQGNTEAF
TRBV18	TRBJ2-7	ASSPSGEGPEQY
TRBV5-1	TRBJ2-7	ASSRDIPYEQY
TRBV7-7	TRBJ1-5	ASSFYRDRTSKAQH
TRBV19	TRBJ1-2	ASSMSNYGYT
TRBV28	TRBJ1-2	AGTTGGSYGYT
TRBV15	TRBJ1-3	ATSRGRGGGNTIY
TRBV27	TRBJ1-1	ASSVTGGGTEAF
TRBV7-2	TRBJ1-5	ASSLGVQPQH
TRBV5-1	TRBJ2-1	ASSLESGGYNEQF
TRBV2	TRBJ2-5	ASSEGLGAGAQETQY
TRBV6-2/TRBV6-3	TRBJ1-1	ASSYSFRETEAF
TRBV12-3/TRBV12-4	TRBJ1-2	ASSRRDLHGYT
TRBV7-8	TRBJ1-6	ASSLGAGGRSYNSPLH
TRBV5-6	TRBJ2-7	ASSGTGTASSYEQY
TRBV5-6	TRBJ1-2	ASSLGPDGYT
TRBV27	TRBJ1-5	ASRPLRGDGNQPQH
TRBV28	TRBJ1-1	ASSRRRDTTEAF
TRBV7-9	TRBJ2-1	ASSLRGDRNSGGDEQF
TRBV6-4	TRBJ2-2	ASSDPQGDGELF
TRBV7-8	TRBJ2-3	ASSLQGYTDTQY
TRBV6-5	TRBJ1-2	ASTGRQGWNYGYT
TRBV24-1	TRBJ1-2	ATSEPRQGIEGYT